These 26 T cell receptor beta chains came from one sample sequenced in a study of spatial heterogeneity in lung cancer. Their antigens are not known. General study points: In tumors, expanded intratumoral alpha and beta TCR counts tracked mutation counts.

The time point denotes: sample taken at primary tumor resection. TCRdb reprocessed the 5' RACE reads via MiXCR and lists one record per CDR3 protein. The sample gives around 2,700 distinct CDR3 sequences, roughly 6.5% of which show up once; roughly 9.2% is in the top ten. The material sequenced was lung tumor tissue, taken at surgery. Receptors originate from a male donor with early-stage non-small cell lung cancer.

In this sample, this clonotype is medium-sized (0.01 to 0.1%). Because this beta chain is a stray read in a library intended to capture alpha chains, its abundance should not be given much weight. This rearrangement joins TRBV20-1 to TRBJ2-7, with TRBD1 identical over 7 bases. The CDR3 is 18 amino acids. V was pared by 0 bases and J by 0 bases, with 14 bases of the junction left unmatched. Looked up from germline, CDR1 is DFQATT and CDR2 is SNEGSKA (reference sequence). This chain's CDR3 is CSARDLLEQGSRSYEQYF. CDR3 bases: TGCAGTGCTAGAGACCTTCTTGAACAGGGGTCCCGCTCCTACGAGCAGTACTTC.

This clonotype is labeled as medium-sized. The size of this beta chain means little, since it is a stray read in a library made for alpha chains. The J gene is TRBJ1-5, the V gene TRBV7-2, with D unclear. From germline, CDR1 is SGHTA and CDR2 FQGNSA. The CDR3 is 15 amino acids. Trimming cost V 5 bases and J 7 bases, with 18 bases left between them. For the CDR3, the DNA is TGTGCCAGCAGCCCGCTGATGGGTTCGGGGCAGCCCCAGCATTTT. Translation: CASSPLMGSGQPQHF.

This clonotype is large within its sample. This beta chain is off target for a library built for alpha chains, so its abundance means little. The chain carries TRBV27 and TRBJ2-3; TRBD1 is a possible D gene (5 bases). The CDR3 sequence is 11 residues long. V was shortened by 10 bases and J by 4 bases, with 9 bases between the two germline ends. Germline CDR1 MNHEY, CDR2 SMNVEV (reference sequence). CDR3 nucleotides: TGTGCCACCAACAGGCCAGATACGCAGTATTTT. It encodes CATNRPDTQYF.

This clonotype is deemed medium-sized. This beta chain appears as a stray read in a library generated for alpha chains; its size is not informative. The genes are TRBV14 and TRBJ1-1; D call uncertain. Trimming took off 1 base at V and 5 bases at J, with 17 bases between the two ends. The CDR3 extends over 16 amino acids. The germline CDR1 and CDR2 sequences are SGHDN and FVKESK. This CDR3 reads CASSQGREPVGTEAFF. As DNA, the CDR3 is TGTGCCAGCAGCCAAGGAAGGGAACCCGTGGGTACTGAAGCTTTCTTT.

By its share, this clonotype is medium-sized. The library was built for alpha chains, so this beta chain is an off-target read and its size means little. V gene TRBV7-8 combines with J gene TRBJ2-3; D unclear. Looked up from germline, CDR1 is SGHVS and CDR2 is FQNEAQ. This CDR3 is 13 amino acids long. Trimming left V 5 bases short and J 5 bases short, with 11 bases between. The CDR3 sequence: CASSKGPVDTQYF. The DNA of the CDR3 is TGTGCCAGCAGCAAAGGGCCCGTAGATACGCAGTATTTT.

This clonotype qualifies as medium-sized. The size of this beta chain means little, since it is a stray read in a library made for alpha chains. V usage is TRBV7-3 and J usage is TRBJ2-1; possible D gene TRBD2, 7 bases. The CDR3 contains 21 residues. CDR1 is SGHTA and CDR2 is FQGTGA in the germline V gene. Trimming cost V 3 bases and J 4 bases, with 31 bases left between them. The CDR3 spells CASSFIGGLSVKRGLYNEQFF. The CDR3 nucleotides read TGTGCCAGCAGCTTCATAGGGGGGTTGTCGGTAAAGCGGGGACTTTACAATGAGCAGTTCTTC.

This clonotype is medium-sized within its sample. The library was designed around alpha chains, so this beta chain is a stray read whose abundance carries little weight. CDR3 amino acids: CASSSLVDTQYF. The CDR3 region has the DNA TGTGCCAGCAGCTCCCTGGTGGATACGCAGTATTTT. The rearrangement joins TRBV7-8 to TRBJ2-3; D unresolved. Deletions cut 4 bases from V and 6 bases from J, with 8 bases between. The CDR3 spans 12 residues. CDR1 is SGHVS and CDR2 is FQNEAQ in the germline V gene.

This clonotype is labeled as medium-sized. As an off-target read in a library built for alpha chains, this beta chain has a frequency of little significance. J is TRBJ2-7 and V is TRBV4-3; D not resolved. This CDR3 is 15 amino acids long. Germline lookup yields CDR1 LGHNA and CDR2 YSLEER. The V end lost 0 bases, the J end lost 2 bases, and 11 bases lay between the germline ends. The CDR3 is CASSQEKGYTYEQYF. CDR3 DNA sequence: TGCGCCAGCAGCCAAGAGAAGGGATATACCTACGAGCAGTACTTC.

This clonotype is medium-sized in the sample. A library made for alpha chains picked up this beta chain off target, so its size means little. The J gene is TRBJ2-2, the V gene TRBV7-9; D unresolved. V shed 5 bases and J shed 4 bases, with 5 bases lying between them. CDR1 and CDR2 from the germline V gene are SEHNR and FQNEAQ (reference sequence). The CDR3 loop spans 12 amino acids. CDR3 DNA: TGTGCCAGCAGCGTCTCCACCGGGGAGCTGTTTTTT. It is translated as CASSVSTGELFF.

There are many counts of this clonotype. Because this beta chain is a stray read in a library intended to capture alpha chains, its abundance should not be given much weight. The rearrangement joins TRBV20-1 to TRBJ2-2; 8 bases align to TRBD2. The V segment lost 2 bases and the J segment 2 bases; nucleotides outside the gene matches: 4. The CDR3 is 15 residues long. Germline CDR1 DFQATT, CDR2 SNEGSKA (reference sequence). The CDR3 DNA is TGCAGTGCTAGACCCGGGACTAGAAACACCGGGGAGCTGTTTTTT. Amino acids: CSARPGTRNTGELFF.

This clonotype has at least ten counts. This beta chain is an off-target read within a library intended for alpha chains, so its frequency means little. This chain uses TRBV12-3 or TRBV12-4 with TRBJ1-5; the D gene is possibly TRBD1 (6 bases). There are 17 residues in the CDR3. V dropped 5 bases and J dropped 1 base, with 18 bases sitting between them. The CDR3 spells CASSPPFGGASNQPQHF. CDR3 sequence (DNA): TGTGCCAGCAGTCCCCCGTTTGGGGGGGCGAGCAATCAGCCCCAGCATTTT.

This clonotype is labeled as medium-sized. The library was designed around alpha chains, so this beta chain is a stray read whose abundance carries little weight. V is TRBV15 and J is TRBJ2-5; D is unclear. The germline V and J ends were trimmed by 0 bases and 8 bases, with 7 bases remaining between them. CDR3 length: 12 amino acids. Germline CDR1 LNHNV, CDR2 YYDKDF (reference sequence). CDR3 residues: CATSRDWATQYF. CDR3 nucleotides: TGTGCCACCAGCAGAGATTGGGCAACCCAGTACTTC. Supplemented by reference TRBV15 and TRBJ2-5, the full variable domain reads DAMVIQNPRYQVTQFGKPVTLSCSQTLNHNVMYWYQQKSSQAPKLLFHYYDKDFNNEADTPDNFQSRRPNTSFCFLDIRSPGLGDTAMYLCATSRDWATQYFGPGTRLLVL.

In its sample, this clonotype ranks as medium-sized. Since it is a stray read in a library aimed at alpha chains, this beta chain has a size that is not meaningful. The rearrangement links TRBV5-6 to TRBJ2-4; 7 bases fit TRBD1. The CDR3 is 15 amino acids. In germline, CDR1 is SGHDT, CDR2 YYEEEE. Trimming cost V 3 bases and J 0 bases; bases outside gene matches: 3. CDR3 DNA: TGTGCCAGCAGCTCGACAGGGTTAGCCAAAAACATTCAGTACTTC. Translating it yields CASSSTGLAKNIQYF.

Notes on this clonotype: For a library built for alpha chains, this beta chain is a stray read; little rests on its size. The V call is TRBV7-6, the J call TRBJ2-7; 7 bases match TRBD1. The CDR3 contains 15 residues. V was clipped by 5 bases and J by 3 bases; unmatched bases: 10. Per germline, CDR1 SGHVS and CDR2 FNYEAQ. CDR3 loop: CASSANRGRSYEQYF. CDR3 sequence (DNA): TGTGCCAGCAGCGCCAACAGGGGACGCAGCTACGAGCAGTACTTC.

By its share, this clonotype is medium-sized. With the library built for alpha chains, this beta chain is off target and its frequency is not meaningful. The chain joins TRBV21-1 to TRBJ1-2. TRBV21-1 is classified as a pseudogene. This CDR3 is 14 amino acids long. The CDR3 sequence: CASSKAVPFYGYTF. As DNA, the CDR3 is TGTGCCAGCAGCAAGGCAGTTCCCTTCTATGGCTACACCTTC.

This clonotype came up a few times. This beta chain lies outside the target of a library built for alpha chains; its clone size means little. The chain is built from TRBV7-6 and TRBJ1-4; no definite D call. Germline CDR1 is SGHVS and CDR2 is FNYEAQ. The length of the CDR3 is 12 residues. Deletions cut 5 bases from V and 5 bases from J, with 6 bases between. CDR3 sequence (DNA): TGTGCCAGCAGCAAGCTGAATGAAAAACTGTTTTTT. Translation: CASSKLNEKLFF.

By sample fraction, this clonotype is medium-sized (0.01 to 0.1%). Since the library was made to target alpha chains, this beta chain is a stray read and its abundance is not meaningful. This chain connects TRBV28 to TRBJ2-7; 7 positions agree with TRBD1. This CDR3 is 14 amino acids long. Germline V gives CDR1 MDHEN, CDR2 SYDVKM. The junction had 6 bases not matched to a gene; V was cut back by 5 bases and J by 2 bases. The CDR3 reads CASSDRVLPYEQYF. The CDR3 nucleotides are TGTGCCAGCAGTGACAGGGTCCTCCCCTACGAGCAGTACTTC.

Relative to its sample, this clonotype is medium-sized. This beta chain is a stray sequence in a library constructed for alpha chains; its clone size is not meaningful. The V call is TRBV25-1, the J call TRBJ2-7; 9 bases map to TRBD2. Losses at the gene ends were 4 bases for V and 1 base for J; bases not matched to a gene: 8. Germline V gene lookup returns CDR1 MGHDK and CDR2 SYGVNS. This CDR3 spans 16 amino acids. The CDR3 DNA follows: TGTGCCAGCAGTGCCTGGCGGGGGGGCTGGTCCTACGAGCAGTACTTC. Amino acids: CASSAWRGGWSYEQYF.

This clonotype counts as medium-sized. Little can be read into the size of this beta chain, an off-target read in a library designed for alpha chains. V gene TRBV7-9 combines with J gene TRBJ1-2; possibly TRBD1 for D (6 bases). V gave up 3 bases and J gave up 1 base, with 12 bases separating them. CDR3 length equals 15 residues. In germline, CDR1 is SEHNR, CDR2 FQNEAQ (reference sequence). CDR3 bases: TGTGCCAGCAGCTTCCAGGGGCACATTAACTATGGCTACACCTTC. It is translated as CASSFQGHINYGYTF.

This clonotype showed up just once. Found in a library prepared for alpha chains, this beta chain is an off-target read, and its abundance has little meaning. The gene calls are TRBV6-5 and TRBJ1-4; 7 bases line up with TRBD1. After removal of 9 bases from V and 6 bases from J, the junction contained 7 bases not matched to a gene. The germline CDR1 and CDR2 sequences are MNHEY and SVGAGI. The CDR3 totals 13 residues. Here the CDR3 DNA reads TGTGCCAGTGGGACAGAACTGGATGAAAAACTGTTTTTT. Translation: CASGTELDEKLFF.

As for this clonotype: Being off target in a library aimed at alpha chains, this beta chain has a size of little meaning. The chain combines TRBV20-1 with TRBJ1-1; D gene ambiguous. CDR3 length: 13 amino acids. CDR1 is DFQATT, CDR2 SNEGSKA, per germline (reference sequence). V lost 6 bases and J lost 1, with 12 bases in between. CDR3 region: CSACRRANTEAFF. The CDR3 bases are TGCAGTGCCTGCCGACGGGCGAACACTGAAGCTTTCTTT.

By proportion, this clonotype is medium-sized. This beta chain is an off-target read within a library intended for alpha chains, so its frequency means little. The rearrangement links TRBV6-5 to TRBJ2-2, with 7 bases lining up with TRBD1. This CDR3 has 16 amino acids. The V gene's germline CDR1 is MNHEY and CDR2 SVGAGI. V lost 4 bases and J lost 0; bases outside the gene matches: 5. The CDR3 DNA sequence: TGTGCCAGCAGTTCTGCCGGGACAGCGAACACCGGGGAGCTGTTTTTT. It specifies CASSSAGTANTGELFF.

Sample share makes this clonotype medium-sized (0.01 to 0.1%). This beta chain is an off-target read within a library intended for alpha chains, so its frequency means little. The chain joins TRBV7-2 to TRBJ1-2; 9 positions match TRBD1. The V and J ends lost 0 bases and 3 bases, in that order; junction bases with no gene match: 2. CDR3 length: 15 amino acids. The germline V gene has CDR1 SGHTA and CDR2 FQGNSA. This CDR3 reads CASSLADRGYYGYTF. DNA of the CDR3: TGTGCCAGCAGCTTAGCGGACAGGGGATACTATGGCTACACCTTC.

This clonotype is termed medium-sized. Within a library made for alpha chains, this beta chain is off target, and its count is uninformative. The chain employs TRBV25-1 and TRBJ2-3, with 7 bases that match TRBD1. This CDR3 region has 19 residues. V trimming: 6 bases; J trimming: 2 bases; junction bases outside the gene matches: 20. Looked up from germline, CDR1 is MGHDK and CDR2 is SYGVNS. This CDR3 is CASSDHRGSLLPSTDTQYF. CDR3 nucleotide sequence: TGTGCCAGCAGCGATCACAGGGGCTCGCTGTTACCTTCCACAGATACGCAGTATTTT.

This clonotype is termed medium-sized. This beta chain is an off-target read within a library intended for alpha chains, so its frequency means little. V is TRBV12-3 or TRBV12-4 and J is TRBJ1-4, with a possible D match to TRBD1 (5 bases). V gave up 3 bases and J gave up 10 bases, with 12 bases separating them. The CDR3 is made up of 13 amino acids. The CDR3 protein is CASSFSGEGKLFF. CDR3 in DNA: TGTGCCAGCAGTTTTTCGGGGGAAGGAAAACTGTTTTTT.

By sample share, this clonotype is medium-sized. This beta chain is an unintended read in a library built for alpha chains; its size means little. This chain links TRBV13 with TRBJ2-3; D remains ambiguous. This CDR3 region has 16 residues. V lost 5 bases to trimming and J lost 4 bases, with 19 bases between them. CDR1 is PRHDT, CDR2 FYEKMQ, per germline (reference sequence). Here the CDR3 DNA reads TGTGCCAGCAGCCCTCCTTTGGGGATCGGGTCAGATACGCAGTATTTT. Its translation: CASSPPLGIGSDTQYF. The variable domain in full, with the rest retrieved from reference TRBV13 and TRBJ2-3, is AAGVIQSPRHLIKEKRETATLKCYPIPRHDTVYWYQQGPGQDPQFLISFYEKMQSDKGSIPDRFSAQQFSDYHSELNMSSLELGDSALYFCASSPPLGIGSDTQYFGPGTRLTVL.